This TCR beta chain was profiled in a study of cytomegalovirus exposure and HLA in healthy donors. Study-level points and caveats: The HLA-A and HLA-B alleles of most subjects were reportedly predicted accurately from TCR beta sequences. It was taken for granted in presence/absence analyses that sequencing depth across donors was roughly uniform. A later analysis showed TCR association rates differing by HLA locus, peaking at DRB1 and lowest at HLA-C.

The PCR ran on 60 Vbeta and 13 Jbeta primers. Method: immunoSEQ multiplex PCR; TCRdb's copy keeps in-frame clones and lacks some. The table records over 130,000 clones, 60% to 85% of them present only once. Germline CDR1 reads MNHEY; CDR2 reads SVGAGI. This CDR3 contains 11 residues. V was trimmed by 2 bases and J by 8 bases, leaving 6 bases between them. Details on this clone: Its antigen is still unknown.

The chain has TRBV6-5 and TRBJ1-1; D gene unclear. Sequenced input: PBMCs. The TCR was taken from a man in his forties or fifties in good health and CMV-seropositive. CDR3 sequence reads: CASSYREEAFF. CDR3 DNA: TGTGCCAGCAGTTACAGGGAGGAAGCTTTCTTT.